One and the same sample provided the 14 T cell receptor beta chains below, sequenced in a study of T cell responses to AZD1222 COVID-19 vaccine. TCRdb keeps only in-frame clones here, not all; method: immunoSEQ multiplex PCR. The sample consists of about 190,000 clones, approximately 94% of them appearing once. The starting material was peripheral blood, obtained on day 0 of AZD1222 vaccination. The origin of the receptors is an adult in good health.

The genes are TRBV30 and TRBJ1-2, with TRBD1 matching over 7 bases. The CDR3 consists of 14 residues. Per the germline V gene, CDR1 is GTSNPN and CDR2 is SVGIG (reference sequence). V trimming: 1 base; J trimming: 5 bases; junction bases outside the gene matches: 7. The chain's CDR3 is CAWSARQGSYGYTF. DNA for the CDR3: TGTGCCTGGAGTGCGCGACAGGGTTCGTATGGCTACACCTTC.

The chain is built from TRBV19 and TRBJ2-1; perhaps TRBD2 as D (6 bases). The ends were cut back, 3 bases at V and 5 bases at J, with 14 bases in the middle. Germline loops: CDR1 LNHDA, CDR2 SQIVND (reference sequence). CDR3 length equals 15 residues. CDR3 DNA: TGTGCCAGTAGTATGAGGCTAGCGACCCACAATGAGCAGTTCTTC. Translating it yields CASSMRLATHNEQFF. The whole variable domain, remainder taken from reference TRBV19 and TRBJ2-1, is DGGITQSPKYLFRKEGQNVTLSCEQNLNHDAMYWYRQDPGQGLRLIYYSQIVNDFQKGDIAEGYSVSREKKESFPLTVTSAQKNPTAFYLCASSMRLATHNEQFFGPGTRLTVL.

This clone was seen a few times. The V and J genes are TRBV2 and TRBJ1-2; 9 bases fit TRBD1. The germline V gene encodes CDR1 SNHLY and CDR2 FYNNEI. CDR3 length: 14 residues. V trimming: 4 bases; J trimming: 5 bases; junction bases outside the gene matches: 5. CDR3 nucleotides: TGTGCCAGCAGTGGGCGACAGGGGGGATATGGCTACACCTTC. Amino acids: CASSGRQGGYGYTF.

This clone was recorded only once. This chain joins TRBV30 and TRBJ2-3, with D possibly TRBD2 on 5 matching bases. There are 12 residues in the CDR3. Germline loops: CDR1 GTSNPN, CDR2 SVGIG (reference sequence). With 5 bases removed from V and 6 bases from J, the gap between germline ends came to 12 bases. CDR3 protein: CAWGSRVDTQYF. The CDR3 nucleotides read TGTGCCTGGGGCTCGAGGGTCGATACGCAGTATTTT.

This rearrangement joins TRBV7-8 to TRBJ1-6; D unresolved. CDR3 length equals 17 residues. V lost 7 bases and J 0 bases, leaving 16 bases between the germline ends. CDR1 is SGHVS, CDR2 FQNEAQ, per germline. CDR3 DNA sequence: TGTGCCAGCACCGAACGCAGGCAACGCTCCTATAATTCACCCCTCCACTTT. Translation: CASTERRQRSYNSPLHF.

The V call is TRBV5-6, the J call TRBJ1-6; no clear D gene. The CDR3 totals 15 residues. V lost 0 bases and J 8 bases, leaving 12 bases between the germline ends. Germline lookup yields CDR1 SGHDT and CDR2 YYEEEE. CDR3 sequence reads: CASSLGSRRYSPLHF. The CDR3 nucleotides are TGTGCCAGCAGCTTGGGTAGCAGGAGGTATTCACCCCTCCACTTT.

The rearrangement links TRBV11-1 to TRBJ2-5; D tentatively reads TRBD1 or TRBD2 (5 bases each). Germline CDR1 is SGHAT and CDR2 is FQDESV (reference sequence). The CDR3 runs 14 residues. V lost 1 base and J lost 6, with 12 bases in between. CDR3 nucleotide sequence: TGTGCCAGCAGCTTAGATCGAGGGACCAAGACCCAGTACTTC. It specifies CASSLDRGTKTQYF.

This sequence joins TRBV4-1 and TRBJ1-3; D not certain. V shed 7 bases and J shed 3 bases, with 10 bases lying between them. The CDR3 runs 13 residues. Germline CDR1 reads MGHRA; CDR2 reads YSYEKL. The CDR3 spells CASTDWDGNTIYF. The DNA for the CDR3 is TGCGCCAGCACTGACTGGGATGGAAACACCATATATTTT.

This chain connects TRBV7-9 to TRBJ2-2, with TRBD1 identical over 9 bases. The CDR3 totals 16 residues. V shed 0 bases, J shed 7 bases, and the junction held 6 bases outside the gene matches. Germline CDR1 SEHNR, CDR2 FQNEAQ (reference sequence). The CDR3 spells CASSLARTGADGELFF. In DNA form, the CDR3 reads TGTGCCAGCAGCTTAGCGAGGACAGGGGCGGACGGGGAGCTGTTTTTT.

V and J are TRBV6-4 and TRBJ2-1; tentatively, D is TRBD2 (6 bases). The CDR3 sequence is 16 residues long. With 0 bases removed from V and 5 bases from J, the gap between germline ends came to 14 bases. In germline, CDR1 is MRHNA, CDR2 SNTAGT. The DNA of the CDR3 is TGTGCCAGCAGTGACTCACGGGAGAGTAGTAACAATGAGCAGTTCTTC. Its translation is CASSDSRESSNNEQFF.

The V and J genes are TRBV4-1 and TRBJ1-4; D call uncertain. Germline assignment: CDR1 MGHRA and CDR2 YSYEKL. The V end lost 0 bases, the J end lost 8 bases, and 10 bases lay between the germline ends. The CDR3 has 14 residues. The CDR3 region is CASSQEFPKEKLFF. As DNA, the CDR3 is TGCGCCAGCAGCCAAGAGTTTCCAAAGGAAAAACTGTTTTTT.

This rearrangement joins TRBV2 to TRBJ1-2, with D uncertain. In germline, CDR1 is SNHLY, CDR2 FYNNEI. The CDR3 has 14 residues. V was trimmed by 5 bases and J by 3 bases, leaving 13 bases between them. CDR3 sequence (DNA): TGTGCCAGCAGTCGGGAGCCCCTCTACTATGGCTACACCTTC. Translation gives CASSREPLYYGYTF.

The chain combines TRBV6-5 with TRBJ2-1; 7 bases match TRBD2. Germline values: CDR1 MNHEY, CDR2 SVGAGI. The J segment lost 5 bases and the V segment lost 11 bases, leaving 9 bases of the junction unmatched. The CDR3 runs 13 residues. This chain's CDR3 is CARCRGSHNEQFF. Written as DNA, the CDR3 is TGTGCCCGCTGTCGCGGGAGTCACAATGAGCAGTTCTTC.

This chain links TRBV29-1 with TRBJ1-5, with 8 bases identical to TRBD1. After removal of 0 bases from V and 2 bases from J, the junction contained 3 bases not matched to a gene. The CDR3 spans 15 residues. Germline CDR1 reads SQVTM; CDR2 reads ANQGSEA. Here the CDR3 reads CSVEEKTGGNQPQHF. The CDR3 nucleotides read TGCAGCGTTGAAGAAAAGACAGGGGGCAATCAGCCCCAGCATTTT.